Following are 30 T cell receptor beta chains from one sample sequenced in a study of T cell changes during pregnancy in multiple sclerosis. Produced via immunoSEQ multiplex PCR; TCRdb's table is partial and in-frame only. The table has some 44,000 clones, roughly 87% seen once. The source was CD4+ T cells from peripheral blood mononuclear cells, collected after pregnancy. These TCRs come from a female donor with multiple sclerosis, enrolled in a pregnancy study.

The chain joins TRBV9 to TRBJ1-1, with 7 positions matching TRBD1. Germline V lookup: CDR1 SGDLS, CDR2 YYNGEE. CDR3 length equals 13 residues. J was trimmed by 7 bases and V by 3 bases; bases with no gene match: 6. The CDR3 DNA reads as TGTGCCAGCAGCGGACAGGGTTTTGGTGAAGCTTTCTTT. Its translation: CASSGQGFGEAFF.

The chain combines TRBV11-3 with TRBJ2-3; the D gene is possibly TRBD1 (6 bases). Germline V CDR1 and CDR2: SGHNT, YENEEA. Trimming took off 4 bases at V and 6 bases at J, with 17 bases between the two ends. CDR3 size: 15 residues. The CDR3 nucleotides are TGTGCCAGCAGCTCCCGGGACACTACTGGCGATACGCAGTATTTT. Residues: CASSSRDTTGDTQYF.

The gene calls are TRBV18 and TRBJ1-2; no reliable D call. V lost 3 bases, J lost 8 bases, and 10 bases lay in between. Looked up from germline, CDR1 is KGHSH and CDR2 is LQKENI. The CDR3 sequence is 12 residues long. In DNA form, the CDR3 reads TGTGCCAGCTCACCCGAGGGTAACGGCTACACCTTC. It codes for CASSPEGNGYTF.

This sequence joins TRBV6-5 and TRBJ1-1; 7 positions agree with TRBD1. CDR1 MNHEY and CDR2 SVGAGI come from the germline V gene. The trim removed 2 bases at V and 4 bases at J, leaving 4 bases unmatched. The CDR3 totals 14 residues. The CDR3 spells CASSYAQGGTEAFF. The CDR3 DNA reads TGTGCCAGCAGTTACGCCCAGGGGGGCACTGAAGCTTTCTTT.

The chain joins TRBV5-1 to TRBJ1-6, with D maybe TRBD1 (6 bases). The germline CDR1 and CDR2 sequences are SGHRS and YFSETQ. V dropped 4 bases and J dropped 0 bases, with 14 bases sitting between them. This CDR3 is built from 17 residues. The CDR3 loop reads CASSPGVVSSYNSPLHF. Written as DNA, the CDR3 is TGCGCCAGCAGCCCAGGGGTGGTCAGCTCCTATAATTCACCCCTCCACTTT.

The chain recombines TRBV5-1 with TRBJ2-2, with D possibly TRBD2 on 6 matching bases. V dropped 6 bases and J dropped 5 bases, with 8 bases sitting between them. The CDR3 extends over 12 amino acids. The germline gives CDR1 SGHRS, CDR2 YFSETQ. This CDR3 reads CASTGRTGELFF. As DNA, the CDR3 is TGCGCCAGCACAGGGAGGACCGGGGAGCTGTTTTTT.

V is TRBV20-1 and J is TRBJ1-1; weak D call: TRBD1 (6 bases). The CDR3 covers 11 residues. Germline V lookup: CDR1 DFQATT, CDR2 SNEGSKA (reference sequence). The V end lost 5 bases, the J end lost 6 bases, and 10 bases lay between the germline ends. CDR3 sequence: CSASQGSEAFF. The CDR3 nucleotides read TGCAGTGCTTCACAGGGTTCTGAAGCTTTCTTT.

The genes are TRBV18 and TRBJ1-6; 8 bases line up with TRBD1. With V trimmed by 4 bases and J by 6 bases, 8 bases remained unmatched. The CDR3 totals 16 residues. Germline CDR1 KGHSH, CDR2 LQKENI. CDR3: CASSLNQGASNSPLHF. CDR3 DNA sequence: TGTGCCAGCTCACTTAATCAGGGGGCGAGTAATTCACCCCTCCACTTT.

The chain recombines TRBV19 with TRBJ2-3, with TRBD2 as a possible D gene (5 bases). The length of the CDR3 is 13 residues. Germline values: CDR1 LNHDA, CDR2 SQIVND (reference sequence). Trimming cost V 3 bases and J 4 bases, with 8 bases left between them. CDR3 nucleotides: TGTGCCAGTAGTATCCCCGGGGCAGATACGCAGTATTTT. Amino acid sequence: CASSIPGADTQYF.

This clone appeared a single time. This rearrangement joins TRBV10-1 to TRBJ1-6; 7 nucleotides agree with TRBD1. J gave up 7 bases and V 8 bases, and 29 bases lay outside the gene matches. Germline CDR1 reads WNHNN; CDR2 reads SYGVQD (reference sequence). This CDR3 has 21 residues. The CDR3: CASPEGDRDNPRPFGNSPLHF. In nucleotides, the CDR3 is TGCGCCAGCCCCGAGGGAGACAGGGACAACCCCCGCCCTTTTGGAAATTCACCCCTCCACTTT.

The chain has TRBV30 and TRBJ2-7; D is undetermined. V was clipped by 1 base and J by 5 bases, with 9 bases between them. CDR3 length: 12 amino acids. Germline V CDR1 and CDR2: GTSNPN, SVGIG (reference sequence). In DNA form, the CDR3 reads TGTGCCTGGAGTGCCCGTACTGACGAGCAGTACTTC. Protein sequence: CAWSARTDEQYF.

This chain links TRBV5-6 with TRBJ2-7; TRBD2 matches 8 bases. The CDR3 consists of 16 residues. V dropped 0 bases and J dropped 3; count of bases not matched to a gene: 8. Germline loops: CDR1 SGHDT, CDR2 YYEEEE. CDR3 DNA sequence: TGTGCCAGCAGCTTGGATCTCGGGACTAGTCTCTACGAGCAGTACTTC. It yields the protein CASSLDLGTSLYEQYF.

Only a few counts were recorded for this clone. The V gene is TRBV6-5, the J gene TRBJ1-4; TRBD1 aligns across 7 bases. V lost 6 bases to trimming and J lost 4 bases; unmatched junction nucleotides: 8. Germline CDR1 is MNHEY and CDR2 is SVGAGI. This CDR3 region has 15 residues. CDR3: CASSPRGEVNEKLFF. The CDR3, as DNA: TGTGCCAGCAGCCCCAGGGGGGAGGTTAATGAAAAACTGTTTTTT.

The chain is built from TRBV6-4 and TRBJ1-2; TRBD1 matches 9 bases. Germline-derived CDR1 and CDR2 are MRHNA and SNTAGT. The CDR3 covers 16 residues. The ends lost 10 bases at V and 3 bases at J; junction bases unmatched: 15. CDR3 amino acids: CANLQGTGGPYYGYTF. The CDR3 DNA reads TGTGCCAACCTTCAAGGCACAGGGGGCCCTTACTATGGCTACACCTTC.

The rearrangement uses TRBV10-3 and TRBJ2-1, with TRBD2 identical over 12 bases. There are 18 residues in the CDR3. J was trimmed by 4 bases and V by 1 base; bases with no gene match: 8. Germline values: CDR1 ENHRY, CDR2 SYGVKD. Here the CDR3 reads CAISEFRPSGGVYNEQFF. The CDR3 DNA reads as TGTGCCATCAGTGAGTTCCGGCCTAGCGGGGGGGTTTACAATGAGCAGTTCTTC.

J is TRBJ2-7 and V is TRBV7-2, with 9 positions matching TRBD2. Germline V gene data show CDR1 as SGHTA and CDR2 as FQGNSA. The CDR3 has 14 residues. Trimming removed 6 bases from V and 3 bases from J; junction bases left unmatched: 6. The CDR3 spells CASSFSGGLYEQYF. CDR3 DNA sequence: TGTGCCAGCAGTTTTAGCGGGGGCCTCTACGAGCAGTACTTC.

The V and J genes are TRBV7-3 and TRBJ1-2, with 10 bases identical to TRBD1. The CDR3 loop spans 15 amino acids. The germline CDR1 and CDR2 sequences are SGHTA and FQGTGA. With V trimmed by 6 bases and J by 8 bases, 12 bases remained unmatched. The CDR3 DNA sequence: TGTGCCAGCAGTCTCCGTGGGGGACAGGGGAACGGCTACACCTTC. Residues: CASSLRGGQGNGYTF.

This chain uses TRBV27 with TRBJ2-4; perhaps TRBD1 as D (5 bases). Germline assignment: CDR1 MNHEY and CDR2 SMNVEV (reference sequence). V was pared by 6 bases and J by 2 bases, with 14 bases between. The CDR3 has 15 residues. Here the CDR3 reads CASRPAGLTKNIQYF. CDR3 nucleotides: TGTGCCAGCAGACCCGCAGGGTTAACCAAAAACATTCAGTACTTC.

This chain connects TRBV7-6 to TRBJ2-1, with 9 bases lining up with TRBD1. This CDR3 is 14 amino acids long. The J segment lost 10 bases and the V segment lost 6 bases, leaving 10 bases of the junction unmatched. Germline lookup yields CDR1 SGHVS and CDR2 FNYEAQ. This CDR3 is CASSNLQGAGEQFF. CDR3 nucleotide sequence: TGTGCCAGCAGTAACCTACAGGGGGCAGGGGAGCAGTTCTTC.

The chain links TRBV18 to TRBJ2-1; TRBD1 matches 11 bases. Looked up from germline, CDR1 is KGHSH and CDR2 is LQKENI. The CDR3 is made up of 15 amino acids. The trim removed 6 bases at V and 7 bases at J, leaving 8 bases unmatched. CDR3 loop: CASSSGTGGWNEQFF. CDR3 sequence (DNA): TGTGCCAGCTCCTCGGGGACAGGGGGATGGAATGAGCAGTTCTTC.

The chain is built from TRBV7-9 and TRBJ2-2; TRBD1 might be the D (7 bases). Germline CDR1 and CDR2: SEHNR and FQNEAQ (reference sequence). The CDR3 spans 17 residues. V was trimmed by 1 base and J by 6 bases, leaving 18 bases between them. CDR3 coding DNA: TGTGCCAGCAGCTTAGGTGTGGGGGGACAGTTTTCCGGGGAGCTGTTTTTT. It yields the protein CASSLGVGGQFSGELFF.

The chain has TRBV2 and TRBJ2-7; no clear D gene. CDR1 is SNHLY, CDR2 FYNNEI, per germline. The V gene lost 3 bases and the J gene lost 3 bases, with 9 bases spanning the gap. The CDR3 contains 13 residues. As DNA, the CDR3 is TGTGCCAGCAGTGACTCCTCGGGCTACGAGCAGTACTTC. Translating gives CASSDSSGYEQYF.

CDR3 residues: CASSQTLGPEWYYGYTF. The DNA of the CDR3 is TGCGCCAGCAGCCAAACCCTGGGGCCGGAATGGTACTATGGCTACACCTTC. The J gene is TRBJ1-2, the V gene TRBV4-3; D may be TRBD1 (5 bases). The V end lost 2 bases, the J end lost 3 bases, and 19 bases lay between the germline ends. Germline V CDR1 and CDR2: LGHNA, YSLEER. The CDR3 is made up of 17 amino acids.

V usage is TRBV4-1 and J usage is TRBJ2-5, with TRBD2 identical over 8 bases. CDR3 length: 13 residues. Looked up from germline, CDR1 is MGHRA and CDR2 is YSYEKL. V gave up 2 bases and J gave up 7 bases; unmatched junction bases: 3. The CDR3 region is CASSQSGGGTQYF. CDR3 nucleotides: TGCGCCAGCAGCCAAAGCGGGGGTGGGACCCAGTACTTC.

The CDR3, as DNA: TGTGCCAGCAGCTTGCAGGTCACTGGGGCCAACGTCCTGACTTTC. As protein: CASSLQVTGANVLTF. The V call is TRBV5-4, the J call TRBJ2-6; D unresolved. From germline, CDR1 is SGHNT and CDR2 YYREEE (reference sequence). Trimming shortened V by 1 base and J by 2 bases, and 7 bases separated the two germline ends. There are 15 residues in the CDR3.

The chain joins TRBV30 to TRBJ2-3; D perhaps matches TRBD1 (6 bases). CDR1 is GTSNPN and CDR2 is SVGIG in the germline V gene (reference sequence). The CDR3 contains 14 residues. The germline V and J ends were trimmed by 4 bases and 1 base, with 12 bases remaining between them. The CDR3 here is CAWNRAGGTDTQYF. Here the CDR3 DNA reads TGTGCCTGGAATCGCGCAGGGGGCACAGATACGCAGTATTTT.

The chain links TRBV5-1 to TRBJ1-2; no clear D gene. The CDR3 is made up of 14 amino acids. Germline V gene lookup returns CDR1 SGHRS and CDR2 YFSETQ. Deletions cut 4 bases from V and 1 base from J, with 11 bases between. CDR3 nucleotides: TGCGCCAGCAGCCAGCTTGGGAGTAACTATGGCTACACCTTC. Protein product: CASSQLGSNYGYTF.

This clone occurred a few times. The chain links TRBV28 to TRBJ1-1; D unclear. Looked up from germline, CDR1 is MDHEN and CDR2 is SYDVKM. V lost 3 bases and J 11 bases, leaving 13 bases between the germline ends. This CDR3 region has 12 residues. CDR3 in amino acids: CASSLETTRAFF. Here the CDR3 DNA reads TGTGCCAGCAGTTTGGAGACCACCCGCGCTTTCTTT.

V usage is TRBV4-1 and J usage is TRBJ2-2; D perhaps matches TRBD2 (7 bases). The CDR3 sequence is 17 residues long. Germline V lookup: CDR1 MGHRA, CDR2 YSYEKL. Trimming pared 0 bases from V and 0 bases from J, leaving 11 bases between. CDR3 DNA: TGCGCCAGCAGCCAAGATAGGGGGGGCCCGAACACCGGGGAGCTGTTTTTT. This translates into CASSQDRGGPNTGELFF.

V and J are TRBV2 and TRBJ2-7; TRBD2 matches at 8 bases. Germline lookup yields CDR1 SNHLY and CDR2 FYNNEI. V shed 3 bases and J 2 bases; nucleotides not matched to a gene: 9. CDR3 length equals 16 residues. The CDR3 is CASSDGTGGRPYEQYF. As DNA, the CDR3 is TGTGCCAGCAGTGATGGGACGGGGGGGAGACCCTACGAGCAGTACTTC.